This T cell receptor (beta chain) originates from a study of blood T cell repertoires in COVID-19. Whole-study context: Samples came from the United States, Italy and Spain, spanning acute and convalescent COVID-19. PBMCs, B-cell-depleted T cells, or T cells were the source of the cDNA or gDNA that made up the material.

This clone was observed a few times. Germline-derived CDR1 and CDR2 are LNHDA and SQIVND (reference sequence). V was trimmed by 4 bases and J by 8 bases, leaving 17 bases between them. The CDR3 runs 15 residues. As originally analysed: Amplification of reference gene primers was used by the study to estimate nucleated cell counts. Some clones are missing from TCRdb's copy, which holds only in-frame ones; the method was immunoSEQ multiplex PCR. V, J and clone size are those of that table, while D and trimming were read from the DNA. The sample shows under 90,000 clones, about 80% of them seen only once.

This sequence was found in a human donor in a cohort sampled during active COVID-19. The genes are TRBV19 and TRBJ1-4; D is possibly TRBD1 (5 bases). Source material: peripheral blood. The DNA for the CDR3 is TGTGCCAGTAGTACTAGGGGAGCGGGCTCGGAAAAACTGTTTTTT. Translation gives CASSTRGAGSEKLFF. The whole variable domain, remainder taken from reference TRBV19 and TRBJ1-4, is DGGITQSPKYLFRKEGQNVTLSCEQNLNHDAMYWYRQDPGQGLRLIYYSQIVNDFQKGDIAEGYSVSREKKESFPLTVTSAQKNPTAFYLCASSTRGAGSEKLFFGSGTQLSVL.